This entry describes one T cell receptor (beta chain). Antigen unknown. This specimen comes from a study of cytomegalovirus exposure and HLA in healthy donors. Each donor's status was that of a healthy bone marrow donor. Study-wide findings and caveats: The authors later found TCR association rates varying by HLA locus, with DRB1 most and HLA-C fewest.

Trimming pared 6 bases from V and 8 bases from J, leaving 10 bases between. Per germline, CDR1 MNHNY and CDR2 SVGAGI (reference sequence). The CDR3 runs 11 residues. PCR amplification relied on 60 Vbeta primers (plus 13 Jbeta primers). Using immunoSEQ multiplex PCR, the repertoire was profiled, and TCRdb retains in-frame clones only, with some absent. The sample carries some 150,000 clones, more than 75% recorded once. The V call is TRBV6-6, the J call TRBJ1-2; D possibly corresponds to TRBD1 (5 bases). Sequenced input: PBMCs. This receptor was identified in a male donor in good health and CMV-seronegative. CDR3 loop: CASSHQGGYTF. The CDR3 nucleotides are TGTGCCAGCAGCCACCAGGGAGGCTACACCTTC.